One TCR beta chain is described in this entry. Its target is unknown. The data originate from a study of glioma-infiltrating T cells. Points from the study as a whole: Above-expected tissue-blood divergence occurred in all gliomas, most in low-grade ones.

The CDR3 length is 14 residues. CDR1 is SGHDN, CDR2 FVKESK, per germline. Unmatched junction bases numbered 6, after V lost 2 bases and J lost 8 bases. Using RNA template, CDR3s of TCR alpha and beta were amplified with iRepertoire arm-PCR. MiXCR, applied by TCRdb to the multiplex PCR reads, yields one record per CDR3 protein. The sample has approximately 100,000 distinct CDR3 sequences, less than 30% seen once. The TCR sequence derives from a human donor with low-grade glioma or glioblastoma, undergoing nonglioma brain surgery, or in good health (not recorded which). The genes are TRBV14 and TRBJ1-1, with 9 positions matching TRBD1. Sequenced material: glioma tissue, nonneoplastic brain tissue, or PBMCs (not recorded which). CDR3 sequence: CASSQLGQGDEAFF. DNA of the CDR3: TGTGCCAGCAGCCAATTGGGACAGGGAGACGAAGCTTTCTTT.